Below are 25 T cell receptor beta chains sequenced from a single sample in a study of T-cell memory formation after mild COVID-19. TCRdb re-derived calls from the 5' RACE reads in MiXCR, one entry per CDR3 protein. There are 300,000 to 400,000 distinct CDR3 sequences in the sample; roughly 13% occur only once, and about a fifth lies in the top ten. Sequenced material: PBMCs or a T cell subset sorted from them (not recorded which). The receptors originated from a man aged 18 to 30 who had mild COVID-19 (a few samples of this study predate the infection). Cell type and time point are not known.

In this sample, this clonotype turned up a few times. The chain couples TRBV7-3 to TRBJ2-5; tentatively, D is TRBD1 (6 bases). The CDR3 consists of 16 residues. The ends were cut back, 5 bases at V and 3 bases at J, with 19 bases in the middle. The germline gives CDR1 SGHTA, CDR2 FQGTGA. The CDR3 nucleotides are TGTGCCAGCAGCGCATCTTTCCGGGACATTGAAGAGACCCAGTACTTC. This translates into CASSASFRDIEETQYF.

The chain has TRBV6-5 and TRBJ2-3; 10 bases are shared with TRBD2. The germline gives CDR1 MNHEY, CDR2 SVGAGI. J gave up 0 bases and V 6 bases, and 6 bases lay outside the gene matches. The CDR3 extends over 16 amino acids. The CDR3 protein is CASRNSGGPSTDTQYF. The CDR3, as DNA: TGTGCCAGCAGAAATAGCGGGGGGCCCAGCACAGATACGCAGTATTTT.

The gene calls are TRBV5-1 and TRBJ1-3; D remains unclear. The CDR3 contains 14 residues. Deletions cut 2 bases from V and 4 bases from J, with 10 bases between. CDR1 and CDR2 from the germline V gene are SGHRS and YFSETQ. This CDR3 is CASSFYYTGNTIYF. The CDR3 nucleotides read TGCGCCAGCAGCTTTTACTACACAGGAAACACCATATATTTT.

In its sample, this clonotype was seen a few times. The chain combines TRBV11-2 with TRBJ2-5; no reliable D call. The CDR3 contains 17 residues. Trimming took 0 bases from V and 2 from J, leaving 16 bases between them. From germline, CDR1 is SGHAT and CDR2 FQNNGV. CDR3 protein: CASSLEGFGQIQETQYF. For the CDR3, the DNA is TGTGCCAGCAGCTTAGAGGGCTTTGGTCAGATACAAGAGACCCAGTACTTC.

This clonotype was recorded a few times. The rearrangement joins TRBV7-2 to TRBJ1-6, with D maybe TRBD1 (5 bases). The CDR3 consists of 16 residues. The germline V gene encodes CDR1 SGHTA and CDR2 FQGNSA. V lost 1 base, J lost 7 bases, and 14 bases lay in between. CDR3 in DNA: TGTGCCAGCAGCTTAGATAGGGGTCCCATCAATTCACCCCTCCACTTT. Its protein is CASSLDRGPINSPLHF. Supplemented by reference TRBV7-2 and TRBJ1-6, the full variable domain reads GAGVSQSPSNKVTEKGKDVELRCDPISGHTALYWYRQSLGQGLEFLIYFQGNSAPDKSGLPSDRFSAERTGGSVSTLTIQRTQQEDSAVYLCASSLDRGPINSPLHFGNGTRLTVT.

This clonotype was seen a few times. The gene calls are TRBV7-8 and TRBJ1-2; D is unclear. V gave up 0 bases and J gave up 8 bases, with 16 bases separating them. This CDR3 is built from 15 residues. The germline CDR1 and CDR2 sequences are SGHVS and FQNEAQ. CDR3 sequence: CASSLAQDAATGYTF. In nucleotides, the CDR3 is TGTGCCAGCAGCTTAGCGCAGGATGCGGCCACAGGCTACACCTTC.

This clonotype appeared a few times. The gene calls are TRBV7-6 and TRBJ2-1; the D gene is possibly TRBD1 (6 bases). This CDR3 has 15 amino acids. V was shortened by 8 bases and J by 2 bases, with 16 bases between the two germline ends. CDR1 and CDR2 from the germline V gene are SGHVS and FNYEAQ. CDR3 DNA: TGTGCCAGCGGCCTTGGACAGCTACCCTACAATGAGCAGTTCTTC. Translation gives CASGLGQLPYNEQFF.

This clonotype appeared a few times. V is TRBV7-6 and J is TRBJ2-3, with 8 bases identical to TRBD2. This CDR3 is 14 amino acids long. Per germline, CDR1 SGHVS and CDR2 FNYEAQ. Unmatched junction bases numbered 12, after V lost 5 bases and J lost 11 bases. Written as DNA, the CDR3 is TGTGCCAGCAGCCCCTTGGGTAGCGGGGTTGGGCAGTATTTT. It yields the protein CASSPLGSGVGQYF. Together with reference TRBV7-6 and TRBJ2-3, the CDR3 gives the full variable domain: GAGVSQSPRYKVTKRGQDVALRCDPISGHVSLYWYRQALGQGPEFLTYFNYEAQQDKSGLPNDRFSAERPEGSISTLTIQRTEQRDSAMYRCASSPLGSGVGQYFGPGTRLTVL.

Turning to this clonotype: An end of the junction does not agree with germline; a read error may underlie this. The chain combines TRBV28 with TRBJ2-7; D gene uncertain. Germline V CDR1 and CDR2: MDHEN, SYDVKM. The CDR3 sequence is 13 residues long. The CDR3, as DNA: TGTGCAAGCAGTTGGGGTAGCTCCTACGAGCAGTACTTC. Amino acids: CASSWGSSYEQYF.

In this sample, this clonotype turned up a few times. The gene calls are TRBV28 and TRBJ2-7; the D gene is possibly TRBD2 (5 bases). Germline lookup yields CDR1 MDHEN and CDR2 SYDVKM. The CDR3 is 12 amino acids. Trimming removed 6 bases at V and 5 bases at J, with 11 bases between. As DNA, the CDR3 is TGTGCCAGCAGCGTCGGGGTCAACGAGCAGTACGTC. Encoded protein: CASSVGVNEQYV.

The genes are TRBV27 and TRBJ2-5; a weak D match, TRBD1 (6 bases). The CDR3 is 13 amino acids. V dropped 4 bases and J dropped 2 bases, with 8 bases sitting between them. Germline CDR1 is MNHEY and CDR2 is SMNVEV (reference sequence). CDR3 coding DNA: TGTGCCAGCAGTTGGGACATTCAAGAGACCCAGTACTTC. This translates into CASSWDIQETQYF.

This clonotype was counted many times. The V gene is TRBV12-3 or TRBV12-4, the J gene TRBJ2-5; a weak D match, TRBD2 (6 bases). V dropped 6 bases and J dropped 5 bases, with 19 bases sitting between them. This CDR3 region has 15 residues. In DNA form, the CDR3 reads TGTGCCAGCAGAAAAGGGGAGGTGCTGAGCGAGACCCAGTACTTC. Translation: CASRKGEVLSETQYF.

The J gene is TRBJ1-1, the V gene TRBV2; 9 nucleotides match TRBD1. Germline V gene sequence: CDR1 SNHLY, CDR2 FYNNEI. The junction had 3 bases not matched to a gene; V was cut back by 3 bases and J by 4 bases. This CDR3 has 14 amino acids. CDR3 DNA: TGTGCCAGCAGTGAGGACAGGGGAGGCACTGAAGCTTTCTTT. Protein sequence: CASSEDRGGTEAFF.

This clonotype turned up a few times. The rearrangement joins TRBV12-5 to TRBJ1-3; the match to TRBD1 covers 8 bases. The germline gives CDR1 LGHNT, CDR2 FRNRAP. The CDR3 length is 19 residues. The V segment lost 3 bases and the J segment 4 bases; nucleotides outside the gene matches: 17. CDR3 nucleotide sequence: TGTGCTAGTGGTTTCTTATTGCCGCGTCAGGGGGCTACAGGAAACACCATATATTTT. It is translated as CASGFLLPRQGATGNTIYF.

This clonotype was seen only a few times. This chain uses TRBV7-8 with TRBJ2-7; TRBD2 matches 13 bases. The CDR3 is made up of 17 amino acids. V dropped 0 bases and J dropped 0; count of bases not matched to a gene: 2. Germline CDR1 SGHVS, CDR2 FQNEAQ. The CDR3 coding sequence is TGTGCCAGCAGCTTAGCTCGACTAGCGGGGGGCTCCTACGAGCAGTACTTC. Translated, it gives CASSLARLAGGSYEQYF.

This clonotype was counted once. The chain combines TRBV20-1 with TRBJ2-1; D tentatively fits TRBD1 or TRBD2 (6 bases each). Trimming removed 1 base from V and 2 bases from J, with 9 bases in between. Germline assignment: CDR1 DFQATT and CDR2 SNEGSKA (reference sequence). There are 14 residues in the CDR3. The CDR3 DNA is TGCAGTGCTAGAGGGGGGGCAACCTACAATGAGCAGTTCTTC. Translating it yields CSARGGATYNEQFF.

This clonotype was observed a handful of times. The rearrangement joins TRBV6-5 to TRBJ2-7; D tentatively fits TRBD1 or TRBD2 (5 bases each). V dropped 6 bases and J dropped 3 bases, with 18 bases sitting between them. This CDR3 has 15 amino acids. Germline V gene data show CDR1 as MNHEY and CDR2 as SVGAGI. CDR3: CASRPSGTEGYEQYV. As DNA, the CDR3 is TGTGCCAGCAGACCCTCCGGGACCGAGGGCTACGAGCAGTACGTC.

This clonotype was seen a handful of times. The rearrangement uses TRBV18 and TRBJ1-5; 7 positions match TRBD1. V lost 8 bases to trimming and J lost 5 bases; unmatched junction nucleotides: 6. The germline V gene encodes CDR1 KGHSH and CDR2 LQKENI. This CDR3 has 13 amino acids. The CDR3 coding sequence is TGTGCCAGCACTGGGACAGCTGATCAGCCCCAGCATTTT. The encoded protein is CASTGTADQPQHF.

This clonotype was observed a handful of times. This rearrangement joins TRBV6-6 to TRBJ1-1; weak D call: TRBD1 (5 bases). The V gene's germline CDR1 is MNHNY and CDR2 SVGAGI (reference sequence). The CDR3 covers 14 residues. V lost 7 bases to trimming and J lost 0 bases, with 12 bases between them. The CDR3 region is CASTPRAVNTEAFF. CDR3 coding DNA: TGTGCCAGCACCCCCAGGGCGGTGAACACTGAAGCTTTCTTT.

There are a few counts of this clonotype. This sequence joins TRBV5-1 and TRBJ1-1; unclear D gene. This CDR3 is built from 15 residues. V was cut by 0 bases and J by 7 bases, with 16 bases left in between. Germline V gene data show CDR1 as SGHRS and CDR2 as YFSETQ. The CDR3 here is CASSLGEGLGGEAFF. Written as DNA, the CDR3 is TGCGCCAGCAGCTTGGGCGAGGGCCTAGGCGGTGAAGCTTTCTTT.

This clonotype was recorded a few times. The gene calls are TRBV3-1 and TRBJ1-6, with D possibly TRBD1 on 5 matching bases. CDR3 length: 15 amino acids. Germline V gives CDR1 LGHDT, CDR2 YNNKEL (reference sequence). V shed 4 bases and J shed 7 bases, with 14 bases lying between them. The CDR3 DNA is TGTGCCAGCAGCCCTCTAAGGCGGGGGAATTCACCCCTCCACTTT. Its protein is CASSPLRRGNSPLHF.

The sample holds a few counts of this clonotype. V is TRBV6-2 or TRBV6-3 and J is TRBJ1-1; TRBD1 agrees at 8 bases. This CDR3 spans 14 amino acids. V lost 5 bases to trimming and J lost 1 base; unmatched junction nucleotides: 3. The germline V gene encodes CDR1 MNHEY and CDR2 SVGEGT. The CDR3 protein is CASSAGGENTEAFF. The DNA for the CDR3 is TGTGCCAGCAGTGCAGGGGGCGAGAACACTGAAGCTTTCTTT.

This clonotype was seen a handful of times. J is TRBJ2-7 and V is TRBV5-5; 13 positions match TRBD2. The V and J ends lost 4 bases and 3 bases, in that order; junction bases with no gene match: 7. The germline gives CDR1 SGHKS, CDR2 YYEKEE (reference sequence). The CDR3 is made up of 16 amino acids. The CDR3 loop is CASSPRLAGGFYEQYV. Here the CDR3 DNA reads TGTGCCAGCAGCCCGAGACTAGCGGGGGGCTTCTACGAGCAGTACGTC.

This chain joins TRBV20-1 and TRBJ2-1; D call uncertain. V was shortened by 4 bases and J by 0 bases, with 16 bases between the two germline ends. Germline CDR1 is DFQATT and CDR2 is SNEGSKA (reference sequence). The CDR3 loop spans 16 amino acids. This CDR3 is CSAIDTGKFSYNEQFF. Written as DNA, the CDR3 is TGCAGTGCTATTGATACTGGGAAATTCTCCTACAATGAGCAGTTCTTC.

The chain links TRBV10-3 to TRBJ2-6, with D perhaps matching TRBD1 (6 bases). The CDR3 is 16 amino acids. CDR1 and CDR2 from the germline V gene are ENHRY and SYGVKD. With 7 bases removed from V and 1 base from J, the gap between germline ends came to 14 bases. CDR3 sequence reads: CAINRDVQSGANVLTF. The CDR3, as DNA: TGTGCCATCAACAGGGACGTACAATCTGGGGCCAACGTCCTGACTTTC.